This T cell receptor (beta chain) appears in the sequencing data of a study of cytomegalovirus exposure and HLA in healthy donors. Background on the study: The 120 validation repertoires used the same platform as the roughly 700 first-cohort repertoires (as reported by a later analysis).

Repertoires were generated with immunoSEQ multiplex PCR, while TCRdb's copy carries only in-frame clones and drops some. The sample includes tens of thousands of clones, around 97% of them seen just once. Germline CDR1 LNHDA, CDR2 SQIVND (reference sequence). CDR3 length equals 18 residues. With V trimmed by 5 bases and J by 4 bases, 7 bases remained unmatched. This receptor was taken from a woman between 18 and 29 years old in good health and CMV-seropositive. The sequencing sample was made of PBMCs. The genes are TRBV19 and TRBJ2-2; 16 bases are shared with TRBD2. CDR3 in amino acids: CASSPGLAGGQGTGELFF. DNA for the CDR3: TGTGCCAGTAGTCCGGGACTAGCGGGAGGGCAGGGCACCGGGGAGCTGTTTTTT.